This T cell receptor beta chain was sequenced during a study of blood T cell repertoires in COVID-19. Study as a whole: The United States, Italy and Spain were the sources of the acute and convalescent COVID-19 samples. T cells, B-cell-depleted T cells, or PBMCs supplied cDNA or gDNA.

The repertoire was sequenced with immunoSEQ multiplex PCR; TCRdb's copy has only in-frame clones and lacks some. The sample lists around 430,000 clones, approximately 90% occurring once. Germline V gene sequence: CDR1 SGHRS, CDR2 YFSETQ. The CDR3 is 14 amino acids. Between the trimmed V and J ends, which lost 4 bases and 2 bases, there was a span of 12 bases. Seattle researchers signed up patients amid active infection and tracked them longitudinally. Specimen: peripheral blood. V gene TRBV5-1 combines with J gene TRBJ1-2, with D possibly matching TRBD1 (5 bases). The clonotype comes from a woman aged 45-65 years with COVID-19, enrolled during active disease. CDR3 in DNA: TGCGCCAGCAGCGCGAGCGGGGGGAACTATGGCTACACCTTC. Translated, it gives CASSASGGNYGYTF.